Detailed here is one T cell receptor beta chain. What it recognizes is unknown. The sample originates from a study of monozygotic twins with inflammatory bowel disease. Germline assignment: CDR1 SGHDN and CDR2 FVKESK. CDR3 size: 15 residues. The study, taken as a whole, reports: IBD patients shared fewer clonotypes with other individuals than healthy twins, especially patients with disease activity signs. Backing was not found for a single strong signal or clonotype associated with IBD.

TCRdb processed the 5' RACE reads again and assigns one entry to each CDR3 protein, with no DNA. Its table records 440,000 or so distinct CDR3 sequences. The sample taken for sequencing was blood. The receptor's source is a human donor with ulcerative colitis or Crohn's disease, or a healthy co-twin of an affected twin (not recorded which). This chain connects TRBV14 to TRBJ1-1; TCRdb calls TRBD1, which cannot be checked without DNA. The CDR3 spells CASSQWTGSNTEAFF.